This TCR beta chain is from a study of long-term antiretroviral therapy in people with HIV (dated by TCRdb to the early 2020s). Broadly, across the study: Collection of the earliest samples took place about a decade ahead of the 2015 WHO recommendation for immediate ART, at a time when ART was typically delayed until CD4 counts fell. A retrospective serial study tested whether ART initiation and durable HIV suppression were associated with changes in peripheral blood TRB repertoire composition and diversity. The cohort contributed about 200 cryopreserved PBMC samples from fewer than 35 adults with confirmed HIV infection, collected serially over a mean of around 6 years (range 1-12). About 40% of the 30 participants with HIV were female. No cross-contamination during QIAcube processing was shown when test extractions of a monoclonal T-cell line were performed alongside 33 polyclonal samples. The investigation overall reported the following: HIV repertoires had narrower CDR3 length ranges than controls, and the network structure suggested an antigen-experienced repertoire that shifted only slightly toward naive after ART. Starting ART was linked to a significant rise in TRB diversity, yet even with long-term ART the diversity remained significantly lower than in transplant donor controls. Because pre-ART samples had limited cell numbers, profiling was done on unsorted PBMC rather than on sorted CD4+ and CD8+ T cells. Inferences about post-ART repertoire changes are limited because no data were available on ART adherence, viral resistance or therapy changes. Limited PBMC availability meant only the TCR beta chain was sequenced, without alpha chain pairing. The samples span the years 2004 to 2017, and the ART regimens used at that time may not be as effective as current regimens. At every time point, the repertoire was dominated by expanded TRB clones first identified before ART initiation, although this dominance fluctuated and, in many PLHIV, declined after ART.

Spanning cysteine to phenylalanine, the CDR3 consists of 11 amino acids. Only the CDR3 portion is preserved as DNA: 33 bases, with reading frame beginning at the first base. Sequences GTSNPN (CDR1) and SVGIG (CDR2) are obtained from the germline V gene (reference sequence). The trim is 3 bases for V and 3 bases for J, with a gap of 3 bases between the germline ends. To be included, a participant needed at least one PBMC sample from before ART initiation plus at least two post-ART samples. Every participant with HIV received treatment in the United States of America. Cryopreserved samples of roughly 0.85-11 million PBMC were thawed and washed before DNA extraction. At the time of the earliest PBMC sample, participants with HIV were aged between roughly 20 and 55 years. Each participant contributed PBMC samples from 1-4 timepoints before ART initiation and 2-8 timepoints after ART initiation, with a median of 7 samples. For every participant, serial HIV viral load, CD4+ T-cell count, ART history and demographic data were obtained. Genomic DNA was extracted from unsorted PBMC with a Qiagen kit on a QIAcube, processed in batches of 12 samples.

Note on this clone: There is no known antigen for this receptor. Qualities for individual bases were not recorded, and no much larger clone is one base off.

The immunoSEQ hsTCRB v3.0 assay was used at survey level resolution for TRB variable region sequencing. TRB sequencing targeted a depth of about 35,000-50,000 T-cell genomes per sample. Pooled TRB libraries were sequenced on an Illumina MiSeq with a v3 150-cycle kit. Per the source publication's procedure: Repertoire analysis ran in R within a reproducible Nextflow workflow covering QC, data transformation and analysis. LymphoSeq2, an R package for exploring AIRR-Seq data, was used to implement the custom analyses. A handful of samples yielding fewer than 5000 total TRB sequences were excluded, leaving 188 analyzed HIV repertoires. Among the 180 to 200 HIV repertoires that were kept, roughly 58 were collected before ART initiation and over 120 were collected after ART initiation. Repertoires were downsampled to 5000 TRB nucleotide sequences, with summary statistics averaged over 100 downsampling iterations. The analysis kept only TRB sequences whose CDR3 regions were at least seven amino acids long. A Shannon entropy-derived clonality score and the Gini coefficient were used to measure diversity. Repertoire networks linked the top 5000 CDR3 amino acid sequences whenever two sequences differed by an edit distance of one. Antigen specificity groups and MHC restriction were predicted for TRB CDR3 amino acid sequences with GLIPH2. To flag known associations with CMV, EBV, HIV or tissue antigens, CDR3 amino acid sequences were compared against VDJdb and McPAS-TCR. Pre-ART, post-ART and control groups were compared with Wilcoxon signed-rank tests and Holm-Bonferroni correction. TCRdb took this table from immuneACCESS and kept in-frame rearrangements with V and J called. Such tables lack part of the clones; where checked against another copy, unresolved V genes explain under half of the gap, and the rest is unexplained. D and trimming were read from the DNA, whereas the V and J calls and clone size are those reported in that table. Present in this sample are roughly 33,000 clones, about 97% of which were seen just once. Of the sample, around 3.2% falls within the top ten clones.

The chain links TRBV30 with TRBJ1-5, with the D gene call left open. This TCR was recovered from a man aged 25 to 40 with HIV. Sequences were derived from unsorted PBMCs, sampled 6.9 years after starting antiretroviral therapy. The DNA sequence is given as TGTGCCTGGAGCCCCAATCAGCCCCAGCATTTT. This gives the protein CAWSPNQPQHF.